This TCR beta chain was sequenced for a study of T cell responses to AZD1222 COVID-19 vaccine. Whole-study results and caveats: All repertoire sampling was performed exclusively after the peak T cell response.

The method was immunoSEQ multiplex PCR; TCRdb's version includes in-frame clones alone and lacks a portion of them. The table records 130,000 or so clones, about 89% of them present only once. This clone was recorded once. What it binds is unknown. The sample here was peripheral blood, taken on day 0 of AZD1222 vaccination. This TCR derives from an adult in good health.

This chain's CDR3 is CASSYSSDRYEQYF. The CDR3 nucleotides are TGTGCCAGCAGTTACTCGTCGGACAGATACGAGCAGTACTTC. The chain joins TRBV6-5 to TRBJ2-7, with a weak D call TRBD1 (6 bases). The CDR3 consists of 14 residues. Trimming shortened V by 0 bases and J by 4 bases, and 10 bases separated the two germline ends. Germline lookup yields CDR1 MNHEY and CDR2 SVGAGI.